A single sample is the source of the 8 T cell receptor beta chains below, sequenced in a study of T cells in Graves' hyperthyroidism and ophthalmopathy. The investigators amplified TCR beta CDR3 regions from RNA transcripts. HTBI primers were the set used in a first-round RT-PCR of the TCR CDR3. One entry per CDR3 protein results from TCRdb running MiXCR on the multiplex PCR reads. Found here are approximately 150,000 distinct CDR3 sequences, over 8% of them singletons; the top ten hold around 21%. Sequenced material: blood. The source is a young woman with Graves' hyperthyroidism that later progressed to Graves' ophthalmopathy.

This clonotype was recorded many times. This chain joins TRBV11-2 and TRBJ2-1; D unresolved. CDR3 length: 19 amino acids. The germline gives CDR1 SGHAT, CDR2 FQNNGV. The ends were cut back, 0 bases at V and 1 base at J, with 19 bases in the middle. The DNA of the CDR3 is TGTGCCAGCAGCTTAGATGGAAGCTCACTGTTACGGTCCTACAATGAGCAGTTCTTC. This sequence encodes CASSLDGSSLLRSYNEQFF.

This clonotype was seen just once. This clone may be a read error of a much larger clone one base away. The chain uses TRBV9 and TRBJ2-3, with TRBD2 identical over 10 bases. V lost 4 bases, J lost 2 bases, and 4 bases stayed unmatched. CDR1 is SGDLS, CDR2 YYNGEE, per germline. The CDR3 covers 15 residues. The CDR3 region is CASSMSGGVTDTQYF. As DNA, the CDR3 is TGTGCCAGCAGCATGAGCGGGGGGGTCACAGATACGCAGTATTTT.

Here the CDR3 DNA reads TGCGCCAGCAGCCAAAATTACAATGAGCAGTTCTTC. This gives the protein CASSQNYNEQFF. This chain joins TRBV4-1 and TRBJ2-1; the D is unclear. CDR3 length: 12 residues. Germline V gives CDR1 MGHRA, CDR2 YSYEKL. Trimming removed 2 bases at V and 4 bases at J, with 3 bases between.

This clonotype was counted many times. Here the CDR3 reads CASSDRSNQPQHF. DNA of the CDR3: TGCGCCAGCAGCGATCGAAGCAATCAGCCCCAGCATTTT. The rearrangement joins TRBV4-1 to TRBJ1-5; no clear D gene. The CDR3 runs 13 residues. The ends were cut back, 5 bases at V and 1 base at J, with 6 bases in the middle. In germline, CDR1 is MGHRA, CDR2 YSYEKL.

This clonotype occurred a few times. This chain connects TRBV7-6 to TRBJ2-2; D is perhaps TRBD1 (6 bases). The CDR3 is made up of 16 amino acids. In germline, CDR1 is SGHVS, CDR2 FNYEAQ. V was shortened by 6 bases and J by 3 bases, with 17 bases between the two germline ends. CDR3 residues: CASSRRAPGDTGELFF. The CDR3 nucleotides read TGTGCCAGCAGTCGCCGGGCCCCAGGGGACACCGGGGAGCTGTTTTTT.

This clonotype was counted between two and nine times. This chain uses TRBV6-1 with TRBJ2-2, with 12 bases lining up with TRBD1. Trimming removed 7 bases from V and 7 bases from J; junction bases left unmatched: 13. Germline V CDR1 and CDR2: MNHNS, SASEGT. This CDR3 contains 17 residues. The CDR3 region is CASTRFPGQGAVGELFF. As DNA, the CDR3 is TGTGCCAGCACTCGATTCCCGGGACAGGGGGCGGTCGGGGAGCTGTTTTTT.

At least ten counts were recorded for this clonotype. The chain uses TRBV7-6 and TRBJ1-1; D remains ambiguous. This CDR3 region has 14 residues. V dropped 5 bases and J dropped 6 bases, with 16 bases sitting between them. Germline CDR1 is SGHVS and CDR2 is FNYEAQ. The CDR3 region is CASSPGSTSPEAFF. For the CDR3, the DNA is TGTGCCAGCAGCCCAGGTAGCACGAGCCCTGAAGCTTTCTTT.

This clonotype was seen repeatedly, ten times or more. The chain links TRBV11-2 to TRBJ1-1, with 7 nucleotides matching TRBD1. The J segment lost 0 bases and the V segment lost 4 bases, leaving 20 bases of the junction unmatched. The CDR3 extends over 20 amino acids. The germline V gene encodes CDR1 SGHAT and CDR2 FQNNGV. The CDR3 reads CASSYTRLLGQGDMNTEAFF. CDR3 nucleotides: TGTGCCAGCAGCTATACGCGGCTTCTTGGGCAGGGGGATATGAACACTGAAGCTTTCTTT.